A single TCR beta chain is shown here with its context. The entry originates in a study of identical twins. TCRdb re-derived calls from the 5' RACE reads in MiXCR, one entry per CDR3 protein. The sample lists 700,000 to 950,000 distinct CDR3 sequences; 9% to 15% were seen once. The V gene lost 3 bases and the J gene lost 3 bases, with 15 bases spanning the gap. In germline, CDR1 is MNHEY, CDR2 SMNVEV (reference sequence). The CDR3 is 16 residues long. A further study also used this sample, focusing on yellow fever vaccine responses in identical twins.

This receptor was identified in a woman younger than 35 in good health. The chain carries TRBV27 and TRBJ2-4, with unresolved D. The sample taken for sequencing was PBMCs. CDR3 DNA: TGTGCCAGCAGTTTGGCGACGGAGCTCGTCAAAAACATTCAGTACTTC. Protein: CASSLATELVKNIQYF.